This TCR beta chain is drawn from a study of vaccination effects on CD4 cells after COVID-19. Whole-study findings and limits: Infection- and vaccine-induced clones contracted markedly late after vaccination.

TCRdb's table, derived via immunoSEQ multiplex PCR, lists solely in-frame clones and lacks some. The data contain 25,000 to 30,000 clones, around 80% of them singletons. Peptide-pool stimulation followed by sequencing identified expanded antigen-specific CD4+ clonotypes in the ViraFEST assay. Investigators separated out CD4+ T cells once around 11 days of culture had passed. Having tested negative for nucleocapsid antibodies, the vaccine recipients showed no prior SARS-CoV-2 infection. The culture medium for about 2 million PBMC per well included around 10 IU/ml IL-2 and about 9.9 ug/ml peptides. Days 3 and 7 were when half the medium was replaced with IL-2 medium. A word on this clone: Its antigen is not identified.

The CDR3 totals 11 residues. Trimming stripped 5 bases from V and 1 base from J, with 5 bases between. Germline V CDR1 and CDR2: DFQATT, SNEGSKA (reference sequence). The receptor was isolated from a human donor who received a COVID-19 vaccine. This sequence joins TRBV20-1 and TRBJ1-1; D possibly corresponds to TRBD1 (5 bases). The sample here was CD4+ T cells from PBMCs cultured with SARS-CoV-2 spike peptides, taken before COVID-19 vaccination. CDR3 DNA sequence: TGCAGTGCTCAGGGGAACACTGAAGCTTTCTTT. This translates into CSAQGNTEAFF.